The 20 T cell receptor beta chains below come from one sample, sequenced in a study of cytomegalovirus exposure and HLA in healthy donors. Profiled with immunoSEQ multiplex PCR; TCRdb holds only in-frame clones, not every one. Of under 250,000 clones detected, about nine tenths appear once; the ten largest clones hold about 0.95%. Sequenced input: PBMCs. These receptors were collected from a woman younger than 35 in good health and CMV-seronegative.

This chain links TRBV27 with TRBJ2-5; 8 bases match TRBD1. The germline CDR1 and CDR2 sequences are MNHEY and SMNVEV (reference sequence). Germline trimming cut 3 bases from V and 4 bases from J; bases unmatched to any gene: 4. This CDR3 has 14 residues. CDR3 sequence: CASSLGQALETQYF. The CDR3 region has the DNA TGTGCCAGCAGTTTGGGACAGGCCCTAGAGACCCAGTACTTC.

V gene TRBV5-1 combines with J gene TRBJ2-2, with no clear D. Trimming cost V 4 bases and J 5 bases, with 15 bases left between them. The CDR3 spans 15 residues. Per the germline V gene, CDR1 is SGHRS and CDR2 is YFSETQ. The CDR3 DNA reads TGCGCCAGCAGCGTAACTGTTGCGGATACCGGGGAGCTGTTTTTT. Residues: CASSVTVADTGELFF.

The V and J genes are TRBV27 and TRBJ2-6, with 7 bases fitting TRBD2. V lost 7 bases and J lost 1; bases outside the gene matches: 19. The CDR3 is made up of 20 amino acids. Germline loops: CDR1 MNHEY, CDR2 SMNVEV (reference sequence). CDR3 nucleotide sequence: TGTGCCAGCACCGTACGGCGGGGGTCCTTTCTCCAATCTGGGGCCAACGTCCTGACTTTC. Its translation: CASTVRRGSFLQSGANVLTF.

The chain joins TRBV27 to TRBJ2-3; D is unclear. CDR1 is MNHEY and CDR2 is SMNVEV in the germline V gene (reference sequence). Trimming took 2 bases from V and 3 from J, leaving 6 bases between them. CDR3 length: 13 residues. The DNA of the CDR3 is TGTGCCAGCAGTTTAGCGTTGACAGATACGCAGTATTTT. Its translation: CASSLALTDTQYF.

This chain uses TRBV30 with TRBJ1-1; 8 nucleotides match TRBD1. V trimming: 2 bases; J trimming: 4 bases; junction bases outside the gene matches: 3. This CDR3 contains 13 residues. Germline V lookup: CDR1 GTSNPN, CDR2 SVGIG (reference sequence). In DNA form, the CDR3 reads TGTGCCTGGAGTCACAGGGGGGTCACTGAAGCTTTCTTT. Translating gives CAWSHRGVTEAFF.

This chain's CDR3 is CSASGVLDTEAFF. The CDR3 nucleotides are TGCAGCGCCTCGGGGGTTCTGGACACTGAAGCTTTCTTT. This chain joins TRBV29-1 and TRBJ1-1, with D perhaps matching TRBD1 (5 bases). CDR1 and CDR2 from the germline V gene are SQVTM and ANQGSEA. V was trimmed by 7 bases and J by 3 bases, leaving 15 bases between them. The CDR3 runs to 13 residues.

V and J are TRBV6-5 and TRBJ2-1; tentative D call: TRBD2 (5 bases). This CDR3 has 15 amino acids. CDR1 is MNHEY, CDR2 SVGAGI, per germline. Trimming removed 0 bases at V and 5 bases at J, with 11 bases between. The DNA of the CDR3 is TGTGCCAGCAGTTACTCGTTCGGGAACAACAATGAGCAGTTCTTC. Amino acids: CASSYSFGNNNEQFF.

CDR3 bases: TGTGCCTGGAGTGTGGGCGCGGGAGGTAGGGATACGCAGTATTTT. It codes for CAWSVGAGGRDTQYF. The genes are TRBV30 and TRBJ2-3; 8 bases are shared with TRBD2. V lost 0 bases and J lost 6; bases outside the gene matches: 8. The CDR3 sequence is 15 residues long. The germline V gene has CDR1 GTSNPN and CDR2 SVGIG (reference sequence).

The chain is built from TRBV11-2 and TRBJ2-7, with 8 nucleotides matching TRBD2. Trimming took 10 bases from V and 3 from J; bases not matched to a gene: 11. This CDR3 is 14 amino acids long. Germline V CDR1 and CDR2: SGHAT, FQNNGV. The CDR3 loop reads CATRRRSGSYEQYF. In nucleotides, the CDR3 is TGTGCCACCCGTCGGCGGAGCGGGAGCTACGAGCAGTACTTC.

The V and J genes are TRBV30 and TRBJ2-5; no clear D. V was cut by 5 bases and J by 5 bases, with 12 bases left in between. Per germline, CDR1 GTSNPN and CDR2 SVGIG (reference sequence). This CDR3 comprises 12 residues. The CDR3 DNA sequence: TGTGCCTGGGAACGAGGAAGGGAGACCCAGTACTTC. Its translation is CAWERGRETQYF. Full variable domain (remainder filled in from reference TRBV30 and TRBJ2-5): SQTIHQWPATLVQPVGSPLSLECTVEGTSNPNLYWYRQAAGRGLQLLFYSVGIGQISSEVPQNLSASRPQDRQFILSSKKLLLSDSGFYLCAWERGRETQYFGPGTRLLVL.

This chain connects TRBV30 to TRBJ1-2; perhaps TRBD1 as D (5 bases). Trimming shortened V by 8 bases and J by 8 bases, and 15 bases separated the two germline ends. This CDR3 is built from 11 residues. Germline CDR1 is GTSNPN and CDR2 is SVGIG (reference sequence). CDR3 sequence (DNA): TGTGCCACACATTCAGGGCACGGCTACACCTTC. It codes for CATHSGHGYTF.

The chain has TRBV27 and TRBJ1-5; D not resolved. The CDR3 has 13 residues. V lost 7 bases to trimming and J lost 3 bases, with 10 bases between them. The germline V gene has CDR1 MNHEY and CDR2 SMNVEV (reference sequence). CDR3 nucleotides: TGTGCCAGCATGGCAGGATTCAATCAGCCCCAGCATTTT. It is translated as CASMAGFNQPQHF.

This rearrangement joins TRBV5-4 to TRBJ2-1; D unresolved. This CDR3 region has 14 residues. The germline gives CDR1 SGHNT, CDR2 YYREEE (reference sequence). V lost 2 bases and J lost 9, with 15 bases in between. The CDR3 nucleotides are TGTGCCAGCAGCTTCGGCCGCTACTCAGGTGAGCAGTTCTTC. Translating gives CASSFGRYSGEQFF.

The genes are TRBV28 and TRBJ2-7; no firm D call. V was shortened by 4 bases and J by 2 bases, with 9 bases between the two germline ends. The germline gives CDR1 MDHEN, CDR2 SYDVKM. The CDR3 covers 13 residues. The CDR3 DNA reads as TGTGCCAGCAGTTCAGTGTCACCCTACGAGCAGTACTTC. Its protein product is CASSSVSPYEQYF.

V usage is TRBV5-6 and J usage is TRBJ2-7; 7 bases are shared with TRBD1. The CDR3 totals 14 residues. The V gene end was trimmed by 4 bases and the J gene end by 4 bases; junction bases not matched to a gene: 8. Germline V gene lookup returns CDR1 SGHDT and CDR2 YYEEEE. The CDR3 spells CASSPGDSPYEQYF. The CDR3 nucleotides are TGTGCCAGCAGCCCAGGGGACAGCCCTTACGAGCAGTACTTC.

The CDR3 DNA is TGTGCCAGCAGCTTATTCCAGCGGGAGTGGAATGAGCAGTTCTTC. Protein sequence: CASSLFQREWNEQFF. This rearrangement joins TRBV7-9 to TRBJ2-1; 8 nucleotides line up with TRBD2. The CDR3 spans 15 residues. The J segment lost 7 bases and the V segment lost 2 bases, leaving 7 bases of the junction unmatched. Germline CDR1 reads SEHNR; CDR2 reads FQNEAQ (reference sequence). Variable domain in full (rest from reference TRBV7-9 and TRBJ2-1): DTGVSQNPRHKITKRGQNVTFRCDPISEHNRLYWYRQTLGQGPEFLTYFQNEAQLEKSRLLSDRFSAERPKGSFSTLEIQRTEQGDSAMYLCASSLFQREWNEQFFGPGTRLTVL.

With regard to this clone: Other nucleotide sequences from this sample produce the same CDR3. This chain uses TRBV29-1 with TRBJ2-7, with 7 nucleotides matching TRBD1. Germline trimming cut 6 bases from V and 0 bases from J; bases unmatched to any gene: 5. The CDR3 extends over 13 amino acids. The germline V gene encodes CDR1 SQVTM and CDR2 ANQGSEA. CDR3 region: CSVRGQTSYEQYF. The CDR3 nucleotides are TGCAGCGTACGGGGACAGACCTCCTACGAGCAGTACTTC.

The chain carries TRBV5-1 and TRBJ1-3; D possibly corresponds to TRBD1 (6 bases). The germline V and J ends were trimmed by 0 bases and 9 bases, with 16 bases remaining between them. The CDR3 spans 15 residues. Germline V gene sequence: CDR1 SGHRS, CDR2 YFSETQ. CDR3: CASSLASGQTSTIYF. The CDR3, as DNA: TGCGCCAGCAGCTTGGCTTCCGGACAGACCAGCACCATATATTTT.

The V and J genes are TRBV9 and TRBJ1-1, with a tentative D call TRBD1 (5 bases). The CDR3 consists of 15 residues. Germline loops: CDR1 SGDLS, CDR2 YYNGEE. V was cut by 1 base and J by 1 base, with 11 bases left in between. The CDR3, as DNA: TGTGCCAGCAGCGTATGGCCAGGGTCGAACACTGAAGCTTTCTTT. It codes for CASSVWPGSNTEAFF.

CDR3 coding DNA: TGCAGCGTTGGATCCCAAAGGACAGGGATCGAGCAGTACTTC. This sequence encodes CSVGSQRTGIEQYF. This rearrangement joins TRBV29-1 to TRBJ2-7; TRBD1 matches at 8 bases. The CDR3 covers 14 residues. After removal of 4 bases from V and 6 bases from J, the junction contained 11 bases not matched to a gene. Germline assignment: CDR1 SQVTM and CDR2 ANQGSEA.